The present entry profiles one T cell receptor (beta chain) with its context. Its antigen remains unidentified. This entry comes from a study of T cells in Graves' hyperthyroidism and ophthalmopathy. General study findings and limits: Most clonotypes expanded in the thyroid (above 0.001) were also present in blood.

The CDR3 length is 9 residues. Germline CDR1 is MNHEY and CDR2 is SVGEGT. Trimming took 5 bases from V and 15 from J, leaving 8 bases between them. TCR beta CDR3 regions were amplified from RNA transcripts. An initial round of RT-PCR targeting the TCR CDR3 relied on the HTBI primer set. TCRdb reprocessed the multiplex PCR reads via MiXCR and lists one record per CDR3 protein. The data contain 550,000 to 800,000 distinct CDR3 sequences, around 15% of them singletons. Calling Graves' hyperthyroidism stable meant ophthalmopathy did not progress within 18 months. The authors obtained PBMCs from over 8 ml of fresh peripheral blood.

The clonotype was recovered from a man in his fifties or sixties with Graves' hyperthyroidism. The rearrangement links TRBV6-2 or TRBV6-3 to TRBJ2-1; D remains ambiguous. Input material: blood. The CDR3 here is CASSPPPFF. The CDR3, as DNA: TGTGCCAGCAGTCCACCCCCGTTCTTC.